Listed below are T cell receptor beta chains from one sample, sequenced in a study of glioma-infiltrating T cells. A single record per CDR3 protein comes from TCRdb applying MiXCR to the multiplex PCR reads. The data show under 20,000 distinct CDR3 sequences, about 62% seen once. Sequencing used glioma tissue, nonneoplastic brain tissue, or PBMCs (not recorded which). These receptors all stem from a human donor with low-grade glioma or glioblastoma, undergoing nonglioma brain surgery, or in good health (not recorded which). Both conserved end residues are part of each CDR3. The order of the fields is V gene, J gene, clone size, D gene, CDR3 DNA, CDR3 protein. D genes are given only for firm matches. The listing skips clone size in some rows; elsewhere it reads once, few, many or a size class.

v_call: TRBV27
j_call: TRBJ1-1
clone_size: .
d_call: .
cdr3_nt: TGTGCCAGCCGGGGCACAAACACTGAAGCTTTCTTT
cdr3_aa: CASRGTNTEAFF

v_call: TRBV4-1
j_call: TRBJ2-1
clone_size: .
d_call: TRBD1
cdr3_nt: TGCGCCAGCAGCCCATGGACAGGGCACAATGAGCAGTTCTTC
cdr3_aa: CASSPWTGHNEQFF

v_call: TRBV6-2/TRBV6-3
j_call: TRBJ2-1
clone_size: few
d_call: TRBD2
cdr3_nt: TGTGCCAGCAGACTAGCGGGAGGTAATGAGCAGTTCTTC
cdr3_aa: CASRLAGGNEQFF

v_call: TRBV28
j_call: TRBJ2-2
clone_size: .
d_call: TRBD2
cdr3_nt: TGTGCCAGCTCGAGACTAGCGGGACAGACCGGGGAGCTGTTTTTT
cdr3_aa: CASSRLAGQTGELFF

v_call: TRBV6-1
j_call: TRBJ1-5
clone_size: .
d_call: .
cdr3_nt: TGTGCCAGCAGTAGGGGAACAAGAGATCAGCCCCAGCATTTT
cdr3_aa: CASSRGTRDQPQHF

v_call: TRBV7-9
j_call: TRBJ1-2
clone_size: .
d_call: TRBD1
cdr3_nt: TGTGCCAGCAGCCCCCGTAGCCTATTCGGACAGGTTTCTAACTATGGCTACACCTTC
cdr3_aa: CASSPRSLFGQVSNYGYTF

v_call: TRBV5-1
j_call: TRBJ1-2
clone_size: .
d_call: TRBD1
cdr3_nt: TGCGCCAGCAGCGAGGGACAGGTTGATTCGGAGGATGGCTACACCTTC
cdr3_aa: CASSEGQVDSEDGYTF

v_call: TRBV7-9
j_call: TRBJ2-1
clone_size: .
d_call: TRBD2
cdr3_nt: TGTGCCAGCAGCTTCCTCGGGACTAGCATCTACAATGAGCAGTTCTTC
cdr3_aa: CASSFLGTSIYNEQFF

v_call: TRBV6-1
j_call: TRBJ2-3
clone_size: .
d_call: TRBD2
cdr3_nt: TGCGCCAGCAGTACTTCCGGGACTAGCGGGGCGAGCGCAGATACGCAGTATTTT
cdr3_aa: CASSTSGTSGASADTQYF

v_call: TRBV6-1
j_call: TRBJ2-7
clone_size: .
d_call: .
cdr3_nt: TGTGCCAGCAAGCCTAGCACCTACGAGCAGTACTTC
cdr3_aa: CASKPSTYEQYF

v_call: TRBV28
j_call: TRBJ1-6
clone_size: once
d_call: TRBD1
cdr3_nt: TGTGCCAGCAGTGTACGAGCGACAGGGTATAATTCACCCCTCCACTTT
cdr3_aa: CASSVRATGYNSPLHF

v_call: TRBV6-1
j_call: TRBJ1-1
clone_size: .
d_call: .
cdr3_nt: TGTGCCAGCAAGGATCCACTAGAAGCTTTCTTT
cdr3_aa: CASKDPLEAFF

v_call: TRBV29-1
j_call: TRBJ1-1
clone_size: .
d_call: .
cdr3_nt: TGCAGCGTTGAAGGCGGCCCGGTGAACACTGAAGCTTTCTTT
cdr3_aa: CSVEGGPVNTEAFF

v_call: TRBV27
j_call: TRBJ2-4
clone_size: .
d_call: TRBD1
cdr3_nt: TGTGCCACCAGCAAACAGGGGTTCCTCCTCCTTTTTTTAACCATTCAGTACTTC
cdr3_aa: CATSKQGFLLLFLTIQYF